This is a list of T cell receptor beta chains from one sample in a study of CD8+ T cells in alopecia areata. The assay was immunoSEQ multiplex PCR, and TCRdb's table has in-frame clones only and misses some. The repertoire holds about 140,000 clones, with approximately 60% as singletons. Source material: CD4+ T cells sorted from blood. Receptor source: a human donor in good health. CDR3s include the opening cysteine and the closing phenylalanine or tryptophan. The D gene is left open where the match is weak. Size is omitted from some rows. Given values are once, few, many or a class for expanded clones.

>TRBV29-1|TRBJ2-3|.|once
CSVERGRDTQYF
TGCAGCGTTGAACGGGGGCGGGATACGCAGTATTTT
>TRBV20-1|TRBJ2-1|.|few
CSARAYNEQFF
TGCAGTGCTAGAGCCTACAATGAGCAGTTCTTC
>TRBV29-1|TRBJ2-5|TRBD1|.
CSVDGLGRGPGETQYF
TGCAGCGTTGACGGCCTTGGCAGGGGGCCAGGAGAGACCCAGTACTTC
>TRBV9|TRBJ2-3|TRBD2|.
CASSRTSGSTDTQYF
TGTGCCAGCAGCCGGACTAGCGGAAGCACAGATACGCAGTATTTT
>TRBV5-6|TRBJ1-1|TRBD1|.
CASSLQGRDRTEAFF
TGTGCCAGCAGCTTGCAGGGGCGGGACAGGACTGAAGCTTTCTTT
>TRBV19|TRBJ2-7|TRBD2|.
CASSIRGEVHEQYF
TGTGCCAGTAGTATCCGGGGGGAAGTCCACGAGCAGTACTTC
>TRBV7-9|TRBJ2-1|.|.
CASSSPENGYNEQFF
TGTGCCAGCAGCTCCCCCGAAAACGGGTACAATGAGCAGTTCTTC
>TRBV30|TRBJ2-1|.|few
CAWRSKGQTYNEQFF
TGTGCCTGGAGGAGTAAGGGGCAGACATACAATGAGCAGTTCTTC
>TRBV2|TRBJ2-7|.|.
CASRPTEYEQYF
TGTGCCAGCAGACCCACGGAATACGAGCAGTACTTC
>TRBV7-9|TRBJ1-1|.|few
CASDRDGNTEAFF
TGTGCCAGCGACCGAGACGGGAACACTGAAGCTTTCTTT
>TRBV14|TRBJ2-2|.|few
CASSRRDLGWFVTGELFF
TGTGCCAGCAGCCGGAGAGACTTAGGCTGGTTTGTCACCGGGGAGCTGTTTTTT
>TRBV25-1|TRBJ2-1|.|.
CASSGYGAGAPYNEQFF
TGTGCCAGCAGTGGATATGGGGCCGGGGCTCCCTACAATGAGCAGTTCTTC